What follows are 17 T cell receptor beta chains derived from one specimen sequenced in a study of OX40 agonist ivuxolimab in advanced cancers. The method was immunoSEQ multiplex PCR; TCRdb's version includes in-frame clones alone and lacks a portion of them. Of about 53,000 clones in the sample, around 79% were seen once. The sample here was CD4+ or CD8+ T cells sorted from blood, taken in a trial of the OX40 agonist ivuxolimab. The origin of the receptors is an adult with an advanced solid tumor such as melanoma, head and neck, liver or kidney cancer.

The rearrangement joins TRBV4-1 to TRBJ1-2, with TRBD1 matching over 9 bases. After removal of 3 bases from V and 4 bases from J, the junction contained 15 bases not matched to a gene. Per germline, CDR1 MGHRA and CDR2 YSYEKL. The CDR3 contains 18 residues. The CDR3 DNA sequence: TGCGCCAGCAGCCAGGCCCTACGCACCGGGACAGGGAGCTATGGCTACACCTTC. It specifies CASSQALRTGTGSYGYTF.

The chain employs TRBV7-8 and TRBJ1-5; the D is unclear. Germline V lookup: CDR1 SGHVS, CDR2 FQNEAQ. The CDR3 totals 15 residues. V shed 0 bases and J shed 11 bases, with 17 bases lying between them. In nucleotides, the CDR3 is TGTGCCAGCAGCTTAGCGGCGGCGGCGTCGGGGTCCCAGCATTTT. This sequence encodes CASSLAAAASGSQHF.

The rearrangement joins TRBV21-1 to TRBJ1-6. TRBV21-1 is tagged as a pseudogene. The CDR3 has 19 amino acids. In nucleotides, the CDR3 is TGTGCCAGCAGCAAAGCTCGGACGAGAGGAATGGGCTATAATTCACCCCTCCACTTT. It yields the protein CASSKARTRGMGYNSPLHF.

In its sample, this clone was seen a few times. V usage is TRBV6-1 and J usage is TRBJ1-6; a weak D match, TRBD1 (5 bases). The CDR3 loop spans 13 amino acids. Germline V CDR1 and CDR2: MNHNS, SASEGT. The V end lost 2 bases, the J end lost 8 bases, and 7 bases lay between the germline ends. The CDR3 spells CASSERDYSPLHF. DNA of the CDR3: TGTGCCAGCAGTGAAAGGGACTATTCACCCCTCCACTTT.

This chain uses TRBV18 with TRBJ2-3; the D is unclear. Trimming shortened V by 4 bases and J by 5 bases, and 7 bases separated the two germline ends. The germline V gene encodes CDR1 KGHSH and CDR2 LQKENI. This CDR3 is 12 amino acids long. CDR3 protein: CASSQDGDTQYF. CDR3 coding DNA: TGTGCCAGCTCACAGGACGGAGATACGCAGTATTTT.

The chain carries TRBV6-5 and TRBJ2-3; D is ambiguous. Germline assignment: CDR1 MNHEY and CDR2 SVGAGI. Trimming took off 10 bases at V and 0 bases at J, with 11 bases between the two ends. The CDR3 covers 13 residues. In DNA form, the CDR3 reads TGTGCCACCGTAGACGACAGCACAGATACGCAGTATTTT. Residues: CATVDDSTDTQYF.

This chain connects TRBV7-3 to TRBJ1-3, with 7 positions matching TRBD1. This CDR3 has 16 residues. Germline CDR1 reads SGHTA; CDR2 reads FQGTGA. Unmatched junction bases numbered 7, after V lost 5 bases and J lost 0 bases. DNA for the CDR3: TGTGCCAGCAGCCCTGGGACAGCCGGCTCTGGAAACACCATATATTTT. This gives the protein CASSPGTAGSGNTIYF.

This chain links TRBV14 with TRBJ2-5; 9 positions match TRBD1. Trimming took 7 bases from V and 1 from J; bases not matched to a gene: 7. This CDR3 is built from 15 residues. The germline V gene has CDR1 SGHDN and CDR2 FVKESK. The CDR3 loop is CASMRTGAFQETQYF. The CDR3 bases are TGTGCCAGCATGCGGACAGGGGCGTTCCAAGAGACCCAGTACTTC.

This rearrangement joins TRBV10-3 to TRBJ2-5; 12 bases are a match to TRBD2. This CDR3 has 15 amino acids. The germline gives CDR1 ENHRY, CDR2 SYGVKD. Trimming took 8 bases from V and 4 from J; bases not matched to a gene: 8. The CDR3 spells CAIQEGTSGRETQYF. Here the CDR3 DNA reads TGTGCCATCCAAGAAGGGACTAGCGGGCGAGAGACCCAGTACTTC.

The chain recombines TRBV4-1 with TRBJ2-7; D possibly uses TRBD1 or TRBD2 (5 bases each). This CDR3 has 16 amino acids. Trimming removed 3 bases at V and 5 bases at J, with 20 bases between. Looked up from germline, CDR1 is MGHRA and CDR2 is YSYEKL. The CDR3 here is CASSHPPGREWHEQYF. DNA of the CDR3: TGCGCCAGCAGCCATCCACCGGGGCGTGAGTGGCACGAGCAGTACTTC.

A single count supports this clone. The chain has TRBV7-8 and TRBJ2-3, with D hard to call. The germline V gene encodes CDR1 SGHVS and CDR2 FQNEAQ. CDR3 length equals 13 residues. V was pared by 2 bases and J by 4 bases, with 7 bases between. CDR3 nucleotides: TGTGCCAGCAGCTTATATTCGGCAGATACGCAGTATTTT. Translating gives CASSLYSADTQYF.

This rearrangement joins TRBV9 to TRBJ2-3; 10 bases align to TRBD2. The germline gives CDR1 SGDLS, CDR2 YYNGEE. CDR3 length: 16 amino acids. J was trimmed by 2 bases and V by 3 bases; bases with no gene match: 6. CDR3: CASSAGLAVITDTQYF. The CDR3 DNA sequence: TGTGCCAGCAGCGCCGGACTAGCGGTAATCACAGATACGCAGTATTTT.

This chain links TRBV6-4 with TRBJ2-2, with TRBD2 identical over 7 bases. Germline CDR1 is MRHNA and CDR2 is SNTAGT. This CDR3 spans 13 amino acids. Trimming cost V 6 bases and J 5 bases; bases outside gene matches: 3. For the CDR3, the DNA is TGTGCCAGCAGCCGGGGGGATACCGGGGAGCTGTTTTTT. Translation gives CASSRGDTGELFF.

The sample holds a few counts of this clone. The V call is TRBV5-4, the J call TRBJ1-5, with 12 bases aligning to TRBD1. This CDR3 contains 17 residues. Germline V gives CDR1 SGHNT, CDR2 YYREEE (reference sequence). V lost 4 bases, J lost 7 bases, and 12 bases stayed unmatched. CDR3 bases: TGTGCCAGCAGCGTAGGGACAGGGGGCTGGGTTACGCAGCCCCAGCATTTT. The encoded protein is CASSVGTGGWVTQPQHF.

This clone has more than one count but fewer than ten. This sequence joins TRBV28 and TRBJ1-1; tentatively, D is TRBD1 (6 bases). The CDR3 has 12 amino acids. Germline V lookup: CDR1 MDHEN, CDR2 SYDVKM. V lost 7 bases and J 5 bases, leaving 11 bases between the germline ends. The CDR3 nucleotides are TGTGCCAGCACTTATCAGGGGACTGAAGCTTTCTTT. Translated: CASTYQGTEAFF.

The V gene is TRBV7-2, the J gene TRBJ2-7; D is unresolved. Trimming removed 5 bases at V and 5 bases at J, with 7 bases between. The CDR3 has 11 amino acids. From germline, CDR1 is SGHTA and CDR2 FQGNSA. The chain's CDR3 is CASSAANEQYF. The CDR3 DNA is TGTGCCAGCAGCGCCGCAAACGAGCAGTACTTC.

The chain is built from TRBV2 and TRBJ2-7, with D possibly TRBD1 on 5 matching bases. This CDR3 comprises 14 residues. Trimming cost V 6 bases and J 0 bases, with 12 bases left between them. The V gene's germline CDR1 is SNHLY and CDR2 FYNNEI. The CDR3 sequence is CASRRQLSSYEQYF. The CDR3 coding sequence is TGTGCCAGCAGACGACAGCTGAGCTCCTACGAGCAGTACTTC.